A selection of T cell receptor beta chains follows, all from one sample in a study of human T cells and chemical hapten exposure. TCRdb used MiXCR to reprocess the RACE reads, holding one entry per CDR3 protein. The sample contains around 160,000 distinct CDR3 sequences, approximately 14% of which appear only once. Material: whole blood, obtained in connection with sensitization to the hapten diphenylcyclopropenone (DPC). The source of these receptors is a woman in her 30s with alopecia areata. Some clones in this sample may be carry-over from other donors' samples. Each CDR3 is given with its conserved first and last residue. Each record gives: J gene, clone size, D gene, V gene, CDR3 protein, CDR3 DNA. The D gene is left open where the match is weak. Some rows have no size entry. The others give once, few or many, or a class for an expanded clone.

TRBJ2-2	-	-	TRBV12-3/TRBV12-4	CASSAYPRDTGELFF	TGTGCCAGCAGCGCTTACCCCAGGGATACCGGGGAGCTGTTTTTT
TRBJ2-3	many	TRBD2	TRBV7-6	CASSLTSGGRMDTQYF	TGTGCCAGCAGCCTGACTAGCGGGGGGAGAATGGATACGCAGTATTTT
TRBJ2-1	few	-	TRBV27	CASSFRSFPYNEQFF	TGTGCCAGCAGTTTCCGTAGTTTCCCCTACAATGAGCAGTTCTTC
TRBJ2-5	-	-	TRBV12-3/TRBV12-4	CASSSTNQETQYF	TGTGCCAGCAGTTCTACCAACCAAGAGACCCAGTACTTC
TRBJ1-3	-	-	TRBV7-9	CASSLEASTGSGNTIYF	TGTGCCAGCAGCTTAGAGGCCTCGACGGGGTCTGGAAACACCATATATTTT
TRBJ1-1	few	TRBD1	TRBV7-8	CASSLVPGGNTEAFF	TGTGCCAGCAGCTTAGTCCCAGGGGGAAACACTGAAGCTTTCTTT
TRBJ2-6	-	-	TRBV5-1	CASSSTPSGANVLTF	TGCGCCAGCTCGTCGACCCCCTCTGGGGCCAACGTCCTGACTTTC
TRBJ2-1	few	-	TRBV20-1	CSARDRSATLGQFF	TGCAGTGCTAGAGATAGGAGTGCCACCCTAGGGCAGTTCTTC
TRBJ1-5	many	-	TRBV6-2/TRBV6-3	CASKGNNQPQHF	TGTGCCAGCAAGGGTAACAATCAGCCCCAGCATTTT
TRBJ1-4	few	TRBD1	TRBV6-6	CASSYTHRGSKEKLFF	TGTGCCAGCAGTTACACCCACAGGGGGAGTAAGGAAAAACTGTTTTTT
TRBJ2-5	few	-	TRBV7-2	CASSFQGRETQYF	TGTGCCAGCAGCTTCCAGGGGAGAGAGACCCAGTACTTC
TRBJ1-2	few	-	TRBV4-2	CASSPTIRAQALGYTF	TGTGCCAGCAGCCCCACCATTCGGGCCCAGGCTCTTGGCTACACCTTC
TRBJ2-1	-	-	TRBV20-1	CSARRRPSYNEQFF	TGCAGTGCTAGAAGGCGGCCCTCCTACAATGAGCAGTTCTTC
TRBJ1-4	-	TRBD1	TRBV13	CASSSYRGDNEKLFF	TGTGCCAGCAGCTCCTACAGGGGGGATAATGAAAAACTGTTTTTT
TRBJ1-5	few	TRBD1	TRBV29-1	CSVGTGVEQPQHF	TGCAGCGTTGGGACAGGGGTGGAACAGCCCCAGCATTTT
TRBJ1-1	many	-	TRBV6-6	CASSPLELGNTEAFF	TGTGCCAGCAGTCCCCTCGAATTGGGAAACACTGAAGCTTTCTTT
TRBJ2-3	-	-	TRBV24-1	CATSDLTGVDGTDTQYF	TGTGCCACCAGTGATTTGACGGGGGTTGATGGAACAGATACGCAGTATTTT